The 18 T cell receptor beta chains below all came from one sample that was sequenced in a study of shared clonotypes between healthy human individuals. The protocol was immunoSEQ multiplex PCR, while the TCRdb copy is restricted to in-frame clones and leaves out a portion. This sample has about 480,000 clones, with about 75% found just once. The sample was PBMCs. These TCRs come from a middle-aged woman in good health. Some clones in this sample may be carry-over from other donors' samples.

The genes are TRBV4-1 and TRBJ1-2; tentative D call: TRBD1 (6 bases). The length of the CDR3 is 13 residues. CDR1 and CDR2 (germline): MGHRA, YSYEKL. With 1 base removed from V and 8 bases from J, the gap between germline ends came to 11 bases. CDR3 sequence reads: CASSQGGTWGYTF. CDR3 DNA: TGCGCCAGCAGCCAAGGTGGGACATGGGGCTACACCTTC.

V and J are TRBV5-1 and TRBJ2-1; weak D call: TRBD1 (5 bases). This CDR3 spans 14 amino acids. Trimming removed 5 bases at V and 2 bases at J, with 11 bases between. Looked up from germline, CDR1 is SGHRS and CDR2 is YFSETQ. The CDR3 nucleotides are TGCGCCAGCAGACAGGATATCACCTACAATGAGCAGTTCTTC. Residues: CASRQDITYNEQFF.

The chain has TRBV7-2 and TRBJ2-3; 8 nucleotides agree with TRBD2. CDR3 size: 16 residues. Trimming at V came to 5 bases and at J to 5 bases, leaving 12 bases not matched to a gene. Per the germline V gene, CDR1 is SGHTA and CDR2 is FQGNSA. The CDR3 spells CASSKGLAGTIDTQYF. The CDR3 bases are TGTGCCAGCAGCAAGGGGCTAGCGGGCACAATAGATACGCAGTATTTT.

This chain connects TRBV7-9 to TRBJ2-7; D might be TRBD2 (6 bases). Germline V lookup: CDR1 SEHNR, CDR2 FQNEAQ (reference sequence). With 1 base removed from V and 0 bases from J, the gap between germline ends came to 10 bases. The CDR3 sequence is 15 residues long. The CDR3 loop is CASSLGYGSSYEQYF. The CDR3 region has the DNA TGTGCCAGCAGCTTAGGGTACGGGAGCTCCTACGAGCAGTACTTC.

Turning to this clone: The same CDR3 also results from other DNA sequences found in this sample. The J gene is TRBJ2-2, the V gene TRBV5-1; D is unclear. This CDR3 has 13 amino acids. Germline CDR1 SGHRS, CDR2 YFSETQ. With 2 bases removed from V and 5 bases from J, the gap between germline ends came to 7 bases. CDR3 residues: CASSFLGTGELFF. The CDR3 DNA reads TGCGCCAGCAGCTTTCTAGGGACCGGGGAGCTGTTTTTT.

The chain is built from TRBV19 and TRBJ2-5; 12 bases fit TRBD2. From germline, CDR1 is LNHDA and CDR2 SQIVND (reference sequence). V lost 5 bases, J lost 3 bases, and 7 bases stayed unmatched. The CDR3 is 16 residues long. CDR3 bases: TGTGCCAGTAGTTTCTTACTAGCGGGGGGAAAAGAGACCCAGTACTTC. Amino acids: CASSFLLAGGKETQYF.

The CDR3 reads CASSFVGGDTDTQYF. The CDR3 DNA sequence: TGTGCCAGCAGCTTTGTGGGGGGAGACACAGATACGCAGTATTTT. The genes are TRBV7-3 and TRBJ2-3; D may be TRBD2 (6 bases). From germline, CDR1 is SGHTA and CDR2 FQGTGA. The ends were cut back, 3 bases at V and 2 bases at J, with 12 bases in the middle. This CDR3 comprises 15 residues. Looking up the rest from reference TRBV7-3 and TRBJ2-3 gives the full variable domain: GAGVSQTPSNKVTEKGKYVELRCDPISGHTALYWYRQSLGQGPEFLIYFQGTGAADDSGLPNDRFFAVRPEGSVSTLKIQRTERGDSAVYLCASSFVGGDTDTQYFGPGTRLTVL.

This chain connects TRBV2 to TRBJ1-2; no definite D call. The V and J ends lost 2 bases and 2 bases respectively, with 6 bases between them. The CDR3 length is 13 residues. Looked up from germline, CDR1 is SNHLY and CDR2 is FYNNEI. The CDR3, as DNA: TGTGCCAGCAGTGAAAGCCACAACTATGGCTACACCTTC. Translated: CASSESHNYGYTF.

The rearrangement uses TRBV19 and TRBJ1-4; no firm D call. This CDR3 comprises 14 residues. Germline loops: CDR1 LNHDA, CDR2 SQIVND (reference sequence). V gave up 2 bases and J gave up 4 bases, with 8 bases separating them. CDR3: CASSISRSNEKLFF. DNA of the CDR3: TGTGCCAGTAGTATAAGCAGAAGTAATGAAAAACTGTTTTTT.

The table lists this clone with a count of one. The gene calls are TRBV18 and TRBJ1-2; D remains unclear. The CDR3 is 19 amino acids. Germline V CDR1 and CDR2: KGHSH, LQKENI. Trimming removed 3 bases at V and 3 bases at J, with 26 bases between. CDR3: CASSPIAGSNYQLYYGYTF. CDR3 DNA sequence: TGTGCCAGCTCACCGATTGCCGGGTCTAACTACCAACTTTACTATGGCTACACCTTC.

This sequence joins TRBV6-5 and TRBJ2-7; possibly TRBD1 for D (5 bases). The CDR3 sequence is 11 residues long. V was trimmed by 6 bases and J by 7 bases, leaving 10 bases between them. Germline-derived CDR1 and CDR2 are MNHEY and SVGAGI. The CDR3 DNA is TGTGCCAGCAGGAAGGGGTGGGAGCAGTACTTC. Encoded protein: CASRKGWEQYF.

The chain links TRBV30 to TRBJ1-2, with TRBD1 matching over 7 bases. The germline gives CDR1 GTSNPN, CDR2 SVGIG (reference sequence). The CDR3 has 15 residues. The J segment lost 1 base and the V segment lost 2 bases, leaving 7 bases of the junction unmatched. Here the CDR3 reads CAWSREGAVNYGYTF. CDR3 nucleotide sequence: TGTGCCTGGAGTCGGGAGGGGGCAGTTAACTATGGCTACACCTTC.

The V call is TRBV2, the J call TRBJ2-3; D not resolved. Looked up from germline, CDR1 is SNHLY and CDR2 is FYNNEI. V was shortened by 6 bases and J by 10 bases, with 14 bases between the two germline ends. There are 12 residues in the CDR3. Here the CDR3 reads CASRKGPDAQYF. The CDR3 DNA is TGTGCCAGCAGGAAGGGCCCGGACGCGCAGTATTTT.

The chain employs TRBV6-4 and TRBJ2-7, with D unclear. Germline CDR1 is MRHNA and CDR2 is SNTAGT. The V and J ends lost 4 bases and 5 bases respectively, with 12 bases between them. The CDR3 has 13 amino acids. The CDR3 spells CASSVELNDEQYF. CDR3 DNA: TGTGCCAGCAGTGTAGAACTGAACGACGAGCAGTACTTC.

The chain joins TRBV5-5 to TRBJ1-5; D unclear. This CDR3 contains 17 residues. Germline V lookup: CDR1 SGHKS, CDR2 YYEKEE (reference sequence). The ends were cut back, 0 bases at V and 3 bases at J, with 16 bases in the middle. CDR3 sequence: CASSLGRLSLSNQPQHF. CDR3 nucleotides: TGTGCCAGCAGCTTGGGTCGCCTGTCCCTTTCCAATCAGCCCCAGCATTTT.

This chain connects TRBV11-2 to TRBJ2-1; 10 positions agree with TRBD2. V shed 5 bases, J shed 4 bases, and the junction held 8 bases outside the gene matches. Germline V gene sequence: CDR1 SGHAT, CDR2 FQNNGV. The CDR3 spans 16 residues. The CDR3 reads CASSIQGTSVYNEQFF. CDR3 nucleotide sequence: TGTGCCAGCAGCATTCAAGGGACTAGCGTATACAATGAGCAGTTCTTC.

V and J are TRBV4-3 and TRBJ2-3; 7 bases map to TRBD2. The V gene's germline CDR1 is LGHNA and CDR2 YSLEER. This CDR3 is built from 19 residues. J lost 0 bases, V lost 0 bases, and 12 bases had no gene match. CDR3 amino acids: CASSQETGSERGSTDTQYF. CDR3 DNA sequence: TGCGCCAGCAGCCAAGAAACGGGGTCGGAGCGGGGTAGCACAGATACGCAGTATTTT.

Of note for this clone: The sample contains more than one DNA sequence encoding this CDR3. CDR3 sequence reads: CASSLGGWNTEAFF. The CDR3 DNA reads as TGTGCCAGCAGCTTAGGAGGGTGGAACACTGAAGCTTTCTTT. The V call is TRBV11-2, the J call TRBJ1-1, with D unresolved. Germline-derived CDR1 and CDR2 are SGHAT and FQNNGV. V was cut by 1 base and J by 1 base, with 7 bases left in between. The CDR3 sequence is 14 residues long.